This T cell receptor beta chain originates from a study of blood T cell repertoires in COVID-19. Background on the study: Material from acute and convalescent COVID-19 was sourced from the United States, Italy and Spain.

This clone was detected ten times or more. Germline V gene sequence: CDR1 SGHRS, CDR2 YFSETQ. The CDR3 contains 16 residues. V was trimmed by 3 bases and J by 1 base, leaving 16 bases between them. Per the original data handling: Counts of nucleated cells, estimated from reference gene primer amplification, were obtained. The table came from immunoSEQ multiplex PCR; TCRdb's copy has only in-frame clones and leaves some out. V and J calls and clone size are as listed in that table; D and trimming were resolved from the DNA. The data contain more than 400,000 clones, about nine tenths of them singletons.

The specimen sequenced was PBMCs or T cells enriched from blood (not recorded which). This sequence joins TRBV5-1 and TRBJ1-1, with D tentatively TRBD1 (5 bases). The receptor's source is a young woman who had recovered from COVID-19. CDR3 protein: CASSYRSTGENTEAFF. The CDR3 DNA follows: TGCGCCAGCAGCTACAGATCCACGGGGGAGAACACTGAAGCTTTCTTT.